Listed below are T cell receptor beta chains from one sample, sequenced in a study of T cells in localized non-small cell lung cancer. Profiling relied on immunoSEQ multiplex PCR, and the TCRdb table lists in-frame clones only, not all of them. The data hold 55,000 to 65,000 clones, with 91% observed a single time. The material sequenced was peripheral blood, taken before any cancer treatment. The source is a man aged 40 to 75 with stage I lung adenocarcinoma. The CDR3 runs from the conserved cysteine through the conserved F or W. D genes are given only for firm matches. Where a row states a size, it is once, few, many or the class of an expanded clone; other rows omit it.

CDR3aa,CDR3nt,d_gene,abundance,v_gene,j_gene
CASSYYGTGWHTQYF,TGTGCCAGCAGTTACTATGGGACAGGGTGGCATACGCAGTATTTT,TRBD1,-,TRBV6-5,TRBJ2-3
CASSVALSQETQYF,TGTGCCAGCAGCGTAGCTCTCTCCCAAGAGACCCAGTACTTC,-,-,TRBV9,TRBJ2-5
CASSIDLAGSTEAFF,TGTGCCAGTAGTATAGATCTGGCAGGGAGCACTGAAGCTTTCTTT,-,-,TRBV19,TRBJ1-1
CASSLGGISNQPQHF,TGTGCCAGCAGCTTGGGGGGGATTAGCAATCAGCCCCAGCATTTT,-,-,TRBV5-6,TRBJ1-5
CASSQVPGADEQFF,TGTGCCAGCAGCCAAGTCCCAGGAGCCGATGAGCAGTTCTTC,-,-,TRBV4-2,TRBJ2-1
CASSLQGAGTEAFF,TGTGCCAGCAGCTTACAGGGGGCTGGCACTGAAGCTTTCTTT,TRBD1,once,TRBV5-4,TRBJ1-1
CASSQQGTNTEAFF,TGTGCCAGCAGCCAACAGGGGACGAACACTGAAGCTTTCTTT,TRBD1,-,TRBV6-6,TRBJ1-1
CASSLGPSGRARNTGELFF,TGTGCCAGCAGCTTAGGGCCTAGCGGGAGGGCCCGGAACACCGGGGAGCTGTTTTTT,TRBD2,-,TRBV11-2,TRBJ2-2
CASSLDMRIYSGNTIYF,TGTGCCAGCAGCTTAGATATGAGGATCTACTCTGGAAACACCATATATTTT,-,-,TRBV11-2,TRBJ1-3
CASASHGTGDETQYF,TGCGCCAGCGCCTCCCACGGGACAGGGGACGAGACCCAGTACTTC,TRBD1,-,TRBV10-2,TRBJ2-5
CASSYSIAQNTGELFF,TGTGCCAGCAGTTACTCGATCGCGCAGAACACCGGGGAGCTGTTTTTT,-,-,TRBV6-5,TRBJ2-2
CASSPAGPNTEAFF,TGTGCCAGCTCACCAGCGGGGCCGAACACTGAAGCTTTCTTT,-,-,TRBV18,TRBJ1-1
CASTGPYEQYF,TGTGCCAGCACAGGGCCCTACGAGCAGTACTTC,-,once,TRBV6-6,TRBJ2-7
CASSLDGTGELFF,TGTGCCAGCAGCTTGGATGGCACCGGGGAGCTGTTTTTT,-,-,TRBV5-4,TRBJ2-2
CASSHLAGQGAGGTEAFF,TGCGCCAGCAGCCATCTCGCCGGACAGGGGGCTGGCGGCACTGAAGCTTTCTTT,TRBD1,few,TRBV4-1,TRBJ1-1
CAITRRQPQTGDTQYF,TGTGCCATCACCCGGCGGCAGCCCCAGACGGGAGATACGCAGTATTTT,-,-,TRBV10-3,TRBJ2-3